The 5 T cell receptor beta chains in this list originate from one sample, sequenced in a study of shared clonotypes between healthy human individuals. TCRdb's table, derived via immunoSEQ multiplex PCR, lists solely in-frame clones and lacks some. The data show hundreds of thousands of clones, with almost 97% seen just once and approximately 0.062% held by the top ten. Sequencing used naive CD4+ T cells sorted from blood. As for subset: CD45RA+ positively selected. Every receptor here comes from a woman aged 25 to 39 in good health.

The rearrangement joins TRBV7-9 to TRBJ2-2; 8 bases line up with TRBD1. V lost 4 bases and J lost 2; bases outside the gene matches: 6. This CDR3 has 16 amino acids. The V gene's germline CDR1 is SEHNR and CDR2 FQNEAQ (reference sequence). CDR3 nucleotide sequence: TGTGCCAGCAGCTCCCACAGGGGGGTAAACACCGGGGAGCTGTTTTTT. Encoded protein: CASSSHRGVNTGELFF.

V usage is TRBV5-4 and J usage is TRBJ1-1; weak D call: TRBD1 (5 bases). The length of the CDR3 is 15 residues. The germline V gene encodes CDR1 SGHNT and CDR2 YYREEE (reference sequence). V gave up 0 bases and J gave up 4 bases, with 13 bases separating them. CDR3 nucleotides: TGTGCCAGCAGCTTGGAAGCCCCCGGGGGCACTGAAGCTTTCTTT. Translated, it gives CASSLEAPGGTEAFF. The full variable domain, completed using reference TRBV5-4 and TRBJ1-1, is ETGVTQSPTHLIKTRGQQVTLRCSSQSGHNTVSWYQQALGQGPQFIFQYYREEENGRGNFPPRFSGLQFPNYSSELNVNALELDDSALYLCASSLEAPGGTEAFFGQGTRLTVV.

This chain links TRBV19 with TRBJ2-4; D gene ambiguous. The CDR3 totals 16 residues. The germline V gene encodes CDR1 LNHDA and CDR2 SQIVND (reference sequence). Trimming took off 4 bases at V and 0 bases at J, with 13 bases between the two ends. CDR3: CASSSIPGVAKNIQYF. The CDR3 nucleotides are TGTGCCAGTAGTAGTATCCCCGGAGTAGCCAAAAACATTCAGTACTTC. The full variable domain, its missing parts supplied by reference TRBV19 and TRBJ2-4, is DGGITQSPKYLFRKEGQNVTLSCEQNLNHDAMYWYRQDPGQGLRLIYYSQIVNDFQKGDIAEGYSVSREKKESFPLTVTSAQKNPTAFYLCASSSIPGVAKNIQYFGAGTRLSVL.

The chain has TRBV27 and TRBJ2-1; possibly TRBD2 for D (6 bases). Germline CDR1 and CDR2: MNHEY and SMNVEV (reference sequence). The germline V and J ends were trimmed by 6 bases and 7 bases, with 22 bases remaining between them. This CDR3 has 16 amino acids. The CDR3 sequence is CASRSLASRGSNEQFF. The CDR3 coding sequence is TGTGCCAGCAGGAGCCTAGCGTCTCGAGGTTCAAATGAGCAGTTCTTC.

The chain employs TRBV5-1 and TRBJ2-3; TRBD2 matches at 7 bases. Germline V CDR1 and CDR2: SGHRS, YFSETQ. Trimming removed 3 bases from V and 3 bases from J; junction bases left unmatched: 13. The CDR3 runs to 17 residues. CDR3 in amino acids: CASSWRGLVDRTDTQYF. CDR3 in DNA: TGCGCCAGCAGCTGGCGCGGACTAGTTGACAGAACAGATACGCAGTATTTT.